These 5 T cell receptor beta chains were all obtained from the same sample, sequenced in a study of T cell repertoires in cytomegalovirus infection. TCRdb processed the reads anew with MiXCR; each CDR3 protein has one entry. Here the sample spans hundreds of thousands of distinct CDR3 sequences, almost 30% being singletons. Antigen specificity for these receptors is unknown. The sample consisted of cultured PBMCs, taken from culture after CMV antigen stimulation. The receptor set was obtained from a human donor in good health (CMV status not recorded). Some clones in this sample may be carry-over from other donors' samples.

This clonotype came up a few times. The J gene is TRBJ1-5, the V gene TRBV4-1; D is undetermined. This CDR3 comprises 16 residues. Deletions cut 0 bases from V and 1 base from J, with 10 bases between. CDR1 is MGHRA, CDR2 YSYEKL, per germline. The CDR3 nucleotides are TGCGCCAGCAGCCAAGAGAGGGTGTTGAGCAATCAGCCCCAGCATTTT. Translation: CASSQERVLSNQPQHF.

The chain joins TRBV5-4 to TRBJ2-5; no clear D. Germline V gene sequence: CDR1 SGHNT, CDR2 YYREEE (reference sequence). Trimming removed 1 base at V and 7 bases at J, with 11 bases between. The CDR3 extends over 13 amino acids. CDR3 region: CASSLLGSGTQYF. As DNA, the CDR3 is TGTGCCAGCAGCTTGTTAGGGTCTGGGACCCAGTACTTC.

This clonotype was found many times. The rearrangement joins TRBV30 to TRBJ2-3; 11 nucleotides agree with TRBD2. Trimming took 8 bases from V and 2 from J; bases not matched to a gene: 15. Germline V gives CDR1 GTSNPN, CDR2 SVGIG (reference sequence). There are 17 residues in the CDR3. As DNA, the CDR3 is TGTGCCGCGGAGGGACTAGCGGCCAGACTGCCCACAGATACGCAGTATTTT. It yields the protein CAAEGLAARLPTDTQYF.

The chain combines TRBV12-3 or TRBV12-4 with TRBJ1-3; no definite D call. Trimming left V 5 bases short and J 0 bases short, with 14 bases between. This CDR3 spans 16 amino acids. The CDR3 nucleotides are TGTGCCAGCAGTCAAATTGGAGCTCCCTCTGGAAACACCATATATTTT. This gives the protein CASSQIGAPSGNTIYF.

This clonotype appeared once. The V and J genes are TRBV27 and TRBJ2-7; TRBD2 matches 8 bases. The V gene end was trimmed by 7 bases and the J gene end by 4 bases; junction bases not matched to a gene: 12. This CDR3 is built from 15 residues. CDR1 and CDR2 from the germline V gene are MNHEY and SMNVEV (reference sequence). The CDR3 here is CASTLRGGTKYEQYF. The CDR3, as DNA: TGTGCCAGCACCCTACGGGGGGGGACTAAATACGAGCAGTACTTC.